What follows are 16 T cell receptor beta chains derived from one specimen sequenced in a study of CD8 T cells in Susac syndrome. Random hexamers were used to reverse transcribe roughly 0.45 to 1 ug of RNA. TCRdb recomputed calls from the immunoSEQ multiplex PCR reads with MiXCR, one row per CDR3 protein. The sample includes about 76,000 distinct CDR3 sequences, approximately 95% of them seen just once. Sequenced material: CD8+ T cells from PBMCs. Every receptor here comes from a human donor with Susac syndrome.

The chain recombines TRBV5-1 with TRBJ2-7, with 11 nucleotides matching TRBD2. V gave up 0 bases and J gave up 7 bases; unmatched junction bases: 0. Looked up from germline, CDR1 is SGHRS and CDR2 is YFSETQ. The CDR3 extends over 13 amino acids. DNA of the CDR3: TGCGCCAGCAGCTTGGGACTAGCGGGAGAGCAGTACTTC. Protein: CASSLGLAGEQYF.

J is TRBJ1-2 and V is TRBV7-8; tentatively, D is TRBD1 (5 bases). Germline V gene data show CDR1 as SGHVS and CDR2 as FQNEAQ. Trimming shortened V by 5 bases and J by 0 bases, and 13 bases separated the two germline ends. The CDR3 runs 15 residues. The CDR3 region has the DNA TGTGCCAGCAGCCGACGGGGGGGGGCTAACTATGGCTACACCTTC. Its translation is CASSRRGGANYGYTF.

The V gene is TRBV4-1, the J gene TRBJ1-2; D unclear. The CDR3 runs 13 residues. The V and J ends lost 2 bases and 8 bases respectively, with 12 bases between them. Germline-derived CDR1 and CDR2 are MGHRA and YSYEKL. CDR3 loop: CASSQTVDGGYTF. CDR3 nucleotides: TGCGCCAGCAGCCAAACAGTCGACGGGGGCTACACCTTC.

V usage is TRBV7-9 and J usage is TRBJ2-5, with D possibly matching TRBD1 (6 bases). The CDR3 is made up of 14 amino acids. CDR1 is SEHNR and CDR2 is FQNEAQ in the germline V gene (reference sequence). Trimming pared 4 bases from V and 5 bases from J, leaving 14 bases between. CDR3 sequence: CASSSTGIWETQYF. CDR3 bases: TGTGCCAGCAGCTCCACAGGGATATGGGAGACCCAGTACTTC.

The chain carries TRBV21-1 and TRBJ2-7; the table calls TRBD2, which could not be checked here. TRBV21-1 is reported as a pseudogene. The CDR3 sequence is 12 residues long. CDR3 amino acids: CASSNGRDEQYF. The DNA for the CDR3 is TGTGCCAGCAGCAACGGGAGGGACGAGCAGTACTTC.

The rearrangement joins TRBV6-2 or TRBV6-3 to TRBJ1-1, with D unresolved. The CDR3 spans 13 residues. V lost 2 bases and J 2 bases, leaving 6 bases between the germline ends. CDR1 and CDR2 from the germline V gene are MNHEY and SVGEGT. CDR3: CASSYVVNTEAFF. In DNA, the CDR3 is TGTGCCAGCAGTTACGTGGTCAACACTGAAGCTTTCTTT.

The genes are TRBV4-1 and TRBJ1-1; D is undetermined. Per the germline V gene, CDR1 is MGHRA and CDR2 is YSYEKL. The CDR3 length is 14 residues. Trimming left V 0 bases short and J 1 base short, with 6 bases between. In DNA, the CDR3 is TGCGCCAGCAGCCAAGAAGGGTGGAACACTGAAGCTTTCTTT. Protein product: CASSQEGWNTEAFF.

V gene TRBV30 combines with J gene TRBJ1-3, with D maybe TRBD1 (5 bases). The CDR3 consists of 14 residues. Trimming left V 4 bases short and J 1 base short, with 11 bases between. Looked up from germline, CDR1 is GTSNPN and CDR2 is SVGIG (reference sequence). In nucleotides, the CDR3 is TGTGCCTGGATGACGGGGCCGTCTGGAAACACCATATATTTT. Translating gives CAWMTGPSGNTIYF.

This rearrangement joins TRBV6-6 to TRBJ1-6; D call uncertain. CDR1 is MNHNY, CDR2 SVGAGI, per germline (reference sequence). The CDR3 sequence is 11 residues long. V shed 6 bases and J shed 7 bases, with 4 bases lying between them. CDR3 nucleotide sequence: TGTGCCAGCAGCCAAAATTCACCCCTCCACTTT. Protein: CASSQNSPLHF.

Turning to this clonotype: The junction and the germline gene differ at one end; a read error may be behind it. The chain combines TRBV20-1 with TRBJ2-3; D may match TRBD1 or TRBD2 (7 bases each). The CDR3 totals 14 residues. Germline assignment: CDR1 DFQATT and CDR2 SNEGSKA (reference sequence). The CDR3 is CSVRGGGQTDTQYF. As DNA, the CDR3 is TGCAGTGTTAGAGGCGGGGGACAGACAGATACGCAGTATTTT.

The chain has TRBV4-1 and TRBJ1-5; no clear D. V gave up 0 bases and J gave up 7 bases, with 7 bases separating them. Germline V gene data show CDR1 as MGHRA and CDR2 as YSYEKL. There are 13 residues in the CDR3. The CDR3 loop is CASSQERRQPQHF. The CDR3 nucleotides are TGCGCCAGCAGCCAAGAACGTAGGCAGCCCCAGCATTTT.

V usage is TRBV27 and J usage is TRBJ2-7; no firm D call. CDR1 is MNHEY, CDR2 SMNVEV, per germline (reference sequence). V was trimmed by 6 bases and J by 6 bases, leaving 21 bases between them. The CDR3 length is 15 residues. DNA of the CDR3: TGTGCCAGCAGGGAGACCTCCCTCACCACACGCGAGCAGTACTTC. Translated, it gives CASRETSLTTREQYF.

The chain recombines TRBV7-8 with TRBJ2-7; tentative D call: TRBD1 (6 bases). Looked up from germline, CDR1 is SGHVS and CDR2 is FQNEAQ. Trimming removed 2 bases at V and 5 bases at J, with 16 bases between. The CDR3 length is 15 residues. The CDR3 spells CASSLRLQGTDEQYF. The CDR3 bases are TGTGCCAGCAGCTTAAGACTACAGGGTACCGACGAGCAGTACTTC.

The chain joins TRBV7-9 to TRBJ2-2; D remains ambiguous. V was shortened by 5 bases and J by 0 bases, with 16 bases between the two germline ends. The CDR3 has 17 residues. Germline V gives CDR1 SEHNR, CDR2 FQNEAQ (reference sequence). The CDR3 spells CASSPPLGSPNTGELFF. CDR3 DNA sequence: TGTGCCAGCAGCCCCCCCCTGGGTAGCCCGAACACCGGGGAGCTGTTTTTT.

The gene calls are TRBV7-9 and TRBJ2-5; D may be TRBD1 or TRBD2 (5 bases each). V was trimmed by 2 bases and J by 4 bases, leaving 14 bases between them. Germline CDR1 and CDR2: SEHNR and FQNEAQ (reference sequence). The CDR3 has 15 amino acids. CDR3 nucleotides: TGTGCCAGCAGCTTATCGCGGTGGGGGAGAGAGACCCAGTACTTC. This gives the protein CASSLSRWGRETQYF. The complete variable domain, with remaining parts taken from reference TRBV7-9 and TRBJ2-5, reads DTGVSQNPRHKITKRGQNVTFRCDPISEHNRLYWYRQTLGQGPEFLTYFQNEAQLEKSRLLSDRFSAERPKGSFSTLEIQRTEQGDSAMYLCASSLSRWGRETQYFGPGTRLLVL.

The chain employs TRBV15 and TRBJ2-2; D possibly corresponds to TRBD1 (5 bases). The CDR3 loop spans 16 amino acids. The V gene lost 0 bases and the J gene lost 2 bases, with 10 bases spanning the gap. Germline V gene sequence: CDR1 LNHNV, CDR2 YYDKDF (reference sequence). The CDR3 DNA sequence: TGTGCCACCAGCAGAGACAGGGCCGCCAACACCGGGGAGCTGTTTTTT. Translating gives CATSRDRAANTGELFF. Full variable domain (rest looked up from reference TRBV15 and TRBJ2-2): DAMVIQNPRYQVTQFGKPVTLSCSQTLNHNVMYWYQQKSSQAPKLLFHYYDKDFNNEADTPDNFQSRRPNTSFCFLDIRSPGLGDTAMYLCATSRDRAANTGELFFGEGSRLTVL.